This T cell receptor beta chain derives from a study of cytomegalovirus exposure and HLA in healthy donors. Study-level findings and limits: In a later analysis, HLA-associated beta chains showed higher expansion and lower generation probabilities than comparable chains.

Primers for the PCR totalled 60 Vbeta and 13 Jbeta. Clones were sequenced by immunoSEQ multiplex PCR, and TCRdb holds only the in-frame ones, with some missing. The repertoire holds under 200,000 clones, with 86% as singletons. The V segment lost 4 bases and the J segment 7 bases; nucleotides outside the gene matches: 6. Germline V CDR1 and CDR2: SGHTA, FQGNSA. The CDR3 length is 13 residues. Notes on this clone: Its antigen is undetermined.

The TCR sequence derives from a woman in her twenties or thirties in good health and CMV-seronegative. The chain joins TRBV7-2 to TRBJ1-2; 7 bases match TRBD1. Sequences were obtained from PBMCs. The DNA for the CDR3 is TGTGCCAGCAGCTCGACAGGGAGTGGTGGCTACACCTTC. It yields the protein CASSSTGSGGYTF.